The 23 T cell receptor beta chains below were found in one sample sequenced in a study of beta chain features in type 1 diabetes. TCRB transcripts that were expressed got sequenced, as all of the isolated RNA had been reverse transcribed. Produced via immunoSEQ multiplex PCR; TCRdb's table is partial and in-frame only. The table includes roughly 180,000 clones, about an eighth detected once. The sample was central memory CD4+ T cells from blood. The source is a woman younger than 30 in good health.

This clone showed up just a few times. This sequence joins TRBV30 and TRBJ1-2; possibly TRBD1 for D (6 bases). V shed 4 bases and J shed 4 bases, with 13 bases lying between them. Germline V gene lookup returns CDR1 GTSNPN and CDR2 SVGIG (reference sequence). The CDR3 has 13 residues. The CDR3 loop is CAWTLQGSYGYTF. The CDR3, as DNA: TGTGCCTGGACTTTACAGGGTAGCTATGGCTACACCTTC.

In its sample, this clone was seen a few times. The chain couples TRBV30 to TRBJ2-5; 7 bases are shared with TRBD1. CDR1 and CDR2 (germline): GTSNPN, SVGIG (reference sequence). The CDR3 loop spans 13 amino acids. After removal of 5 bases from V and 2 bases from J, the junction contained 5 bases not matched to a gene. The CDR3, as DNA: TGTGCCTGGGACACAGGGGCTCAAGAGACCCAGTACTTC. The encoded protein is CAWDTGAQETQYF.

The CDR3 DNA follows: TGCGCCAGCAGCCTCGCCTCGACAGGGAGCTACGAGCAGTACTTC. Amino acid sequence: CASSLASTGSYEQYF. The chain carries TRBV5-1 and TRBJ2-7; 7 nucleotides line up with TRBD1. CDR1 and CDR2 from the germline V gene are SGHRS and YFSETQ. J gave up 3 bases and V 4 bases, and 10 bases lay outside the gene matches. There are 15 residues in the CDR3. Combining the CDR3 with reference TRBV5-1 and TRBJ2-7 gives the whole variable domain KAGVTQTPRYLIKTRGQQVTLSCSPISGHRSVSWYQQTPGQGLQFLFEYFSETQRNKGNFPGRFSGRQFSNSRSEMNVSTLELGDSALYLCASSLASTGSYEQYFGPGTRLTVT.

This clone was seen a handful of times. This CDR3 reads CASSPRLAVTDTQYF. For the CDR3, the DNA is TGTGCCAGCAGCCCCCGACTAGCGGTCACAGATACGCAGTATTTT. The chain carries TRBV9 and TRBJ2-3; TRBD2 agrees at 9 bases. After removal of 4 bases from V and 2 bases from J, the junction contained 5 bases not matched to a gene. In germline, CDR1 is SGDLS, CDR2 YYNGEE. There are 15 residues in the CDR3.

CDR3 region: CASSARTSGTDTQYF. In DNA, the CDR3 is TGCGCCAGCAGTGCGAGGACTAGCGGCACAGATACGCAGTATTTT. The chain has TRBV10-1 and TRBJ2-3, with 9 positions matching TRBD2. The CDR3 contains 15 residues. Germline V lookup: CDR1 WNHNN, CDR2 SYGVQD (reference sequence). The V segment lost 4 bases and the J segment 1 base; nucleotides outside the gene matches: 3.

The chain has TRBV19 and TRBJ2-5, with D possibly TRBD1 on 6 matching bases. Trimming shortened V by 5 bases and J by 6 bases, and 22 bases separated the two germline ends. CDR1 is LNHDA, CDR2 SQIVND, per germline (reference sequence). The CDR3 is 16 residues long. In DNA, the CDR3 is TGTGCCAGTAGTCCCTCGGGGACAACTAGGCTGAAGACCCAGTACTTC. Protein: CASSPSGTTRLKTQYF.

This clone was detected a few times. The chain is built from TRBV7-3 and TRBJ2-2; 7 bases agree with TRBD2. This CDR3 region has 16 residues. The V and J ends lost 3 bases and 6 bases, in that order; junction bases with no gene match: 10. Per the germline V gene, CDR1 is SGHTA and CDR2 is FQGTGA. The CDR3 loop reads CASSFGGRANAGELFF. The CDR3 nucleotides are TGTGCCAGCAGCTTCGGTGGGAGGGCTAACGCCGGGGAGCTGTTTTTT.

The chain uses TRBV30 and TRBJ1-1, with 7 bases identical to TRBD1. This CDR3 is built from 14 residues. Germline V gene lookup returns CDR1 GTSNPN and CDR2 SVGIG (reference sequence). V shed 4 bases and J 4 bases; nucleotides not matched to a gene: 9. The CDR3 coding sequence is TGTGCCTGGACTAGACAGGGTAGTCGCACTGAAGCTTTCTTT. As protein: CAWTRQGSRTEAFF.

This clone has a handful of counts. CDR3 loop: CATSSQNRGRDEQYF. In nucleotides, the CDR3 is TGTGCCACCAGCAGTCAGAATAGGGGGCGCGACGAGCAGTACTTC. This sequence joins TRBV15 and TRBJ2-7, with 7 bases aligning to TRBD1. The V gene's germline CDR1 is LNHNV and CDR2 YYDKDF (reference sequence). V was pared by 3 bases and J by 5 bases, with 10 bases of the junction left unmatched. The CDR3 has 15 residues.

This clone was observed a few times. V is TRBV27 and J is TRBJ2-7; D may be TRBD2 (7 bases). Germline values: CDR1 MNHEY, CDR2 SMNVEV (reference sequence). The CDR3 sequence is 15 residues long. Trimming shortened V by 1 base and J by 5 bases, and 15 bases separated the two germline ends. The CDR3 is CASSLWGRGAHEQYF. The CDR3 coding sequence is TGTGCCAGCAGTTTATGGGGCCGGGGGGCCCACGAGCAGTACTTC.

The chain links TRBV4-2 to TRBJ2-1; a weak D match, TRBD2 (6 bases). V was cut by 3 bases and J by 0 bases, with 12 bases left in between. Germline loops: CDR1 LGHNA, CDR2 YNFKEQ. The CDR3 length is 16 residues. CDR3 sequence (DNA): TGTGCCAGCAGCCAGGGACTTTCTCACTCCTACAATGAGCAGTTCTTC. Its protein is CASSQGLSHSYNEQFF.

In this sample, this clone turned up a few times. The chain recombines TRBV7-9 with TRBJ1-2; 8 nucleotides match TRBD1. The J segment lost 6 bases and the V segment lost 6 bases, leaving 9 bases of the junction unmatched. This CDR3 contains 14 residues. Germline assignment: CDR1 SEHNR and CDR2 FQNEAQ (reference sequence). This CDR3 is CASSLTGVRNGYTF. CDR3 sequence (DNA): TGTGCCAGCAGTCTGACAGGGGTTCGGAATGGCTACACCTTC.

This clone was seen only a few times. V gene TRBV28 combines with J gene TRBJ1-2; D may be TRBD1 (5 bases). The V end lost 5 bases, the J end lost 6 bases, and 22 bases lay between the germline ends. Germline CDR1 is MDHEN and CDR2 is SYDVKM. This CDR3 has 16 residues. In DNA, the CDR3 is TGTGCCAGCAGTCTCCAACTCAGGGTCGGCGTGGATGGCTACACCTTC. As protein: CASSLQLRVGVDGYTF.

The chain uses TRBV7-9 and TRBJ1-5; 7 bases line up with TRBD1. CDR3 length: 15 residues. CDR1 is SEHNR, CDR2 FQNEAQ, per germline (reference sequence). Germline trimming cut 5 bases from V and 3 bases from J; bases unmatched to any gene: 7. The CDR3 coding sequence is TGTGCCAGCAGCCAGCAGACAGGGCACAATCAGCCCCAGCATTTT. Amino acids: CASSQQTGHNQPQHF.

This clone was found a few times. This chain connects TRBV15 to TRBJ2-7; D may be TRBD2 (5 bases). CDR1 and CDR2 (germline): LNHNV, YYDKDF (reference sequence). V was cut by 3 bases and J by 0 bases, with 21 bases left in between. The CDR3 totals 18 residues. Written as DNA, the CDR3 is TGTGCCACCAGCAGCCAGTGGTCTTTTACGGGAAGCTCCTACGAGCAGTACTTC. Translated: CATSSQWSFTGSSYEQYF.

The chain has TRBV29-1 and TRBJ2-4; 11 bases align to TRBD2. Losses at the gene ends were 3 bases for V and 4 bases for J; bases not matched to a gene: 11. The CDR3 contains 17 residues. Per germline, CDR1 SQVTM and CDR2 ANQGSEA. The CDR3 region is CSVEGGIAGGPKNIQYF. DNA of the CDR3: TGCAGCGTTGAGGGTGGTATAGCGGGAGGGCCTAAAAACATTCAGTACTTC.

V is TRBV6-5 and J is TRBJ2-1, with TRBD1 identical over 11 bases. Losses at the gene ends were 0 bases for V and 7 bases for J; bases not matched to a gene: 5. There are 16 residues in the CDR3. Germline CDR1 and CDR2: MNHEY and SVGAGI. Here the CDR3 DNA reads TGTGCCAGCAGTTACTCGCGCGGACAGGGGGCAAATGAGCAGTTCTTC. Its protein is CASSYSRGQGANEQFF.

The table lists this clone with a few counts. This chain connects TRBV5-1 to TRBJ2-3, with a weak D call TRBD1 (5 bases). This CDR3 has 14 residues. Germline values: CDR1 SGHRS, CDR2 YFSETQ. V shed 1 base and J shed 7 bases, with 13 bases lying between them. CDR3 sequence: CASSLQDIMYTQYF. The CDR3 region has the DNA TGCGCCAGCAGCTTGCAGGACATCATGTATACGCAGTATTTT.

This chain joins TRBV5-6 and TRBJ1-5; D perhaps matches TRBD1 (5 bases). The ends were cut back, 0 bases at V and 2 bases at J, with 12 bases in the middle. The CDR3 is 16 amino acids. Per germline, CDR1 SGHDT and CDR2 YYEEEE. The CDR3 loop reads CASSLEGVSGNQPQHF. The CDR3 DNA is TGTGCCAGCAGCTTGGAAGGGGTCAGCGGCAATCAGCCCCAGCATTTT. Full variable domain (missing parts from reference TRBV5-6 and TRBJ1-5): DAGVTQSPTHLIKTRGQQVTLRCSPKSGHDTVSWYQQALGQGPQFIFQYYEEEERQRGNFPDRFSGHQFPNYSSELNVNALLLGDSALYLCASSLEGVSGNQPQHFGDGTRLSIL.

This clone was recorded a few times. V is TRBV6-6 and J is TRBJ2-7; tentatively, D is TRBD2 (6 bases). Deletions cut 2 bases from V and 2 bases from J, with 13 bases between. The CDR3 is 15 residues long. Germline values: CDR1 MNHNY, CDR2 SVGAGI (reference sequence). The CDR3 bases are TGTGCCAGCAGTTACAGGGCGGGACGACCCTACGAGCAGTACTTC. Translation: CASSYRAGRPYEQYF.

The rearrangement uses TRBV7-6 and TRBJ2-5; D remains unclear. Germline CDR1 reads SGHVS; CDR2 reads FNYEAQ. V gave up 1 base and J gave up 4 bases, with 4 bases separating them. The CDR3 totals 12 residues. CDR3 nucleotide sequence: TGTGCCAGCAGCTTAGTCTTAGAGACCCAGTACTTC. Protein product: CASSLVLETQYF.

This clone was counted only a few times. The chain carries TRBV30 and TRBJ2-2, with a weak D call TRBD2 (6 bases). V was cut by 5 bases and J by 5 bases, with 18 bases left in between. The CDR3 extends over 15 amino acids. Germline V lookup: CDR1 GTSNPN, CDR2 SVGIG (reference sequence). CDR3 sequence: CAWQMVWGETGELFF. The CDR3 coding sequence is TGTGCCTGGCAAATGGTGTGGGGGGAAACCGGGGAGCTGTTTTTT. Combining the CDR3 with reference TRBV30 and TRBJ2-2 gives the whole variable domain SQTIHQWPATLVQPVGSPLSLECTVEGTSNPNLYWYRQAAGRGLQLLFYSVGIGQISSEVPQNLSASRPQDRQFILSSKKLLLSDSGFYLCAWQMVWGETGELFFGEGSRLTVL.

The V gene is TRBV18, the J gene TRBJ1-4, with 7 bases that match TRBD1. V was pared by 3 bases and J by 2 bases, with 0 bases of the junction left unmatched. Germline V gene data show CDR1 as KGHSH and CDR2 as LQKENI. The CDR3 contains 14 residues. Here the CDR3 reads CASSPTGTNEKLFF. In nucleotides, the CDR3 is TGTGCCAGCTCACCGACAGGGACTAATGAAAAACTGTTTTTT.